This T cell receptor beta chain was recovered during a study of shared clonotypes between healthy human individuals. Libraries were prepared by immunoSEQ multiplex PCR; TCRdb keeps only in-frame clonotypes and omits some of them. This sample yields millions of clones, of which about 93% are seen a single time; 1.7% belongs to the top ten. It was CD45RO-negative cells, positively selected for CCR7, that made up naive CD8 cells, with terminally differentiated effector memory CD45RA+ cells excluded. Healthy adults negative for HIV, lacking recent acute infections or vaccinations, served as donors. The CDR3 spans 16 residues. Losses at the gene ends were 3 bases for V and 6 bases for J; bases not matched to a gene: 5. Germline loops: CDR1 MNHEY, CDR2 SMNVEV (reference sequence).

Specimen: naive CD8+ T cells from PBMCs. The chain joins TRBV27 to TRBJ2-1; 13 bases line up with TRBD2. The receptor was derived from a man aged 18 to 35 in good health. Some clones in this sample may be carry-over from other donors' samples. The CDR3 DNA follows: TGTGCCAGCAGTTTCCCGGGACTAGCGGGAAGCAATGAGCAGTTCTTC. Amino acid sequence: CASSFPGLAGSNEQFF.